These T cell receptor beta chains were read from a single sample in a study of CD8+CD57+ T cells in acquired aplastic anemia. From the reads, TCRdb called clonotypes with MiXCR, one entry per CDR3 protein. The sample has under 500,000 distinct CDR3 sequences, approximately 33% seen once. The sequencing input was sorted CD4+, CD8+, or CD8+CD57+ T cells (not recorded which) from PBMCs. The receptors were gathered from a human donor with aplastic anemia. CDR3s include the opening cysteine and the closing phenylalanine or tryptophan. D genes are given only for firm matches. Some rows have no size entry. The others give once, few or many, or a class for an expanded clone.

J: TRBJ2-3
V: TRBV9
D: .
size: .
CDR3: CASSPGILNPDTQYF
DNA: TGTGCCAGCAGCCCTGGAATCCTCAATCCAGATACGCAGTATTTT

J: TRBJ1-1
V: TRBV18
D: .
size: .
CDR3: CASSPSGEYTEAFF
DNA: TGTGCCAGCTCACCAAGCGGGGAATACACTGAAGCTTTCTTT

J: TRBJ2-2
V: TRBV19
D: TRBD2
size: .
CDR3: CASSIVTSGNGELFF
DNA: TGTGCCAGTAGTATAGTTACTAGCGGGAATGGGGAGCTGTTTTTT

J: TRBJ2-3
V: TRBV10-3
D: .
size: .
CDR3: CAIRQDGADTQYF
DNA: TGTGCCATCCGGCAGGATGGTGCAGATACGCAGTATTTT

J: TRBJ2-1
V: TRBV19
D: .
size: .
CDR3: CASSSPGERYNEQFF
DNA: TGTGCCAGTAGTAGCCCCGGGGAGAGGTACAATGAGCAGTTCTTC

J: TRBJ1-6
V: TRBV10-3
D: TRBD1
size: many
CDR3: CAISESPGQNSPLHF
DNA: TGTGCCATCAGTGAATCACCGGGACAGAATTCACCCCTCCACTTT

J: TRBJ2-2
V: TRBV2
D: .
size: many
CDR3: CASRLDTGELFF
DNA: TGTGCCAGCAGGCTGGACACCGGGGAGCTGTTTTTT

J: TRBJ1-3
V: TRBV29-1
D: .
size: many
CDR3: CSVEEGRNGNTIYF
DNA: TGCAGCGTTGAAGAGGGACGGAATGGAAACACCATATATTTT

J: TRBJ1-4
V: TRBV10-3
D: .
size: many
CDR3: CAISEPDRTTNEKLFF
DNA: TGTGCCATCAGTGAGCCTGATCGGACAACTAATGAAAAACTGTTTTTT

J: TRBJ1-2
V: TRBV14
D: .
size: .
CDR3: CASSQLLGSGGLINYGYTF
DNA: TGTGCCAGCAGCCAACTCCTCGGCTCCGGGGGGCTAATAAACTATGGCTACACCTTC

J: TRBJ2-1
V: TRBV29-1
D: .
size: many
CDR3: CSLRRDGDYNEQFF
DNA: TGCAGCCTTCGGAGGGACGGAGACTACAATGAGCAGTTCTTC

J: TRBJ2-1
V: TRBV7-3
D: .
size: many
CDR3: CASSTGVSEQFF
DNA: TGTGCCAGCAGCACGGGGGTGTCTGAGCAGTTCTTC

J: TRBJ1-1
V: TRBV12-3/TRBV12-4
D: .
size: few
CDR3: CASSFGPTNTEAFF
DNA: TGTGCCAGCAGTTTCGGCCCGACGAACACTGAAGCTTTCTTT

J: TRBJ2-7
V: TRBV7-2
D: TRBD1
size: many
CDR3: CASSPDRENEQYF
DNA: TGTGCCAGCAGCCCGGACAGGGAAAACGAGCAGTACTTC

J: TRBJ2-1
V: TRBV25-1
D: .
size: .
CDR3: CASMYPHGSEQFF
DNA: TGTGCCAGCATGTACCCACATGGGAGTGAGCAGTTCTTC

J: TRBJ2-4
V: TRBV14
D: .
size: few
CDR3: CASSQGSPGLGAKNIQYF
DNA: TGTGCCAGCAGCCAAGGAAGCCCAGGGTTAGGAGCCAAAAACATTCAGTACTTC

J: TRBJ1-1
V: TRBV10-3
D: .
size: few
CDR3: CASSEWEGRVTEAFF
DNA: TGTGCCAGCAGTGAATGGGAGGGAAGGGTAACTGAAGCTTTCTTT

J: TRBJ2-7
V: TRBV20-1
D: .
size: many
CDR3: CSARISGELYEQYF
DNA: TGCAGTGCTAGAATAAGCGGCGAGCTCTACGAGCAGTACTTC

J: TRBJ2-5
V: TRBV29-1
D: TRBD1
size: .
CDR3: CSVEGDRSREYF
DNA: TGCAGCGTTGAAGGGGACAGGTCGAGGGAATACTTC

J: TRBJ2-1
V: TRBV7-9
D: .
size: .
CDR3: CASSLAQGPEQFF
DNA: TGTGCCAGCAGCTTAGCGCAGGGCCCTGAGCAGTTCTTC

J: TRBJ1-2
V: TRBV19
D: TRBD1
size: many
CDR3: CASRNYRGSYGYTF
DNA: TGTGCCAGTCGGAATTACAGGGGATCCTATGGCTACACCTTC

J: TRBJ2-7
V: TRBV7-2
D: TRBD1
size: .
CDR3: CASSIRDRDGHEQYF
DNA: TGTGCCAGCAGCATCCGGGACAGGGACGGACACGAGCAGTACTTC

J: TRBJ1-2
V: TRBV5-4
D: .
size: few
CDR3: CASSLWDNYGYTF
DNA: TGTGCCAGCAGCTTGTGGGACAACTATGGCTACACCTTC

J: TRBJ2-5
V: TRBV20-1
D: .
size: few
CDR3: CSATTLQTGGGETQYF
DNA: TGCAGTGCTACTACCCTTCAGACAGGAGGAGGGGAGACCCAGTACTTC

J: TRBJ1-2
V: TRBV6-1
D: .
size: many
CDR3: CASGGGMPYGYTF
DNA: TGTGCCAGCGGGGGGGGGATGCCCTATGGCTACACCTTC

J: TRBJ1-1
V: TRBV30
D: .
size: .
CDR3: CTWSSSMNTEAFF
DNA: TGTACCTGGAGTTCGTCAATGAACACTGAAGCTTTCTTT

J: TRBJ1-2
V: TRBV7-2
D: .
size: .
CDR3: CAGRLQGALYGCTF
DNA: .

J: TRBJ1-2
V: TRBV11-2
D: .
size: .
CDR3: CASTPVGGAYGYTF
DNA: TGTGCCAGCACCCCAGTAGGGGGGGCCTATGGCTACACCTTC

J: TRBJ1-2
V: TRBV7-6
D: TRBD1
size: many
CDR3: CASSFGGQGDGYTF
DNA: TGTGCCAGCAGCTTCGGGGGACAGGGGGATGGCTACACCTTC

J: TRBJ2-1
V: TRBV5-1
D: TRBD2
size: .
CDR3: CASSLGGGNGEQFF
DNA: TGCGCCAGCAGCTTGGGCGGGGGGAACGGTGAGCAGTTCTTC

J: TRBJ2-2
V: TRBV6-1
D: TRBD2
size: few
CDR3: CASSELAGAKGELFF
DNA: TGTGCCAGCAGTGAACTAGCGGGAGCAAAAGGGGAGCTGTTTTTT

J: TRBJ2-1
V: TRBV5-1
D: TRBD2
size: .
CDR3: CASSQRTSGTNEQFF
DNA: TGCGCCAGCAGCCAAAGGACTAGCGGGACCAATGAGCAGTTCTTC

J: TRBJ2-7
V: TRBV25-1
D: .
size: .
CDR3: CASSEGETSGEQYF
DNA: TGTGCCAGCAGTGAGGGGGAGACATCGGGCGAGCAGTACTTC

J: TRBJ2-7
V: TRBV5-6
D: TRBD2
size: .
CDR3: CASSPRRTSVLEQYF
DNA: TGTGCCAGCAGCCCTCGCCGGACTAGCGTTCTCGAGCAGTACTTC

J: TRBJ2-7
V: TRBV11-2
D: .
size: few
CDR3: CASSLVSGRSSYEQYF
DNA: TGTGCCAGCAGCTTAGTTTCCGGCCGGAGCTCCTACGAGCAGTACTTC